This TCR beta chain emerged from a study of cytomegalovirus exposure and HLA in healthy donors. Findings and caveats of the study: Diagnosis of cytomegalovirus status made by the classifier reportedly showed high specificity and sensitivity. In the roughly 110 validation repertoires, just under 95% of cluster scores exceeded 0, per a later analysis.

The protocol was immunoSEQ multiplex PCR, while the TCRdb copy is restricted to in-frame clones and leaves out a portion. The sample lists about 43,000 clones; roughly 90% were seen once. V was cut by 2 bases and J by 5 bases, with 9 bases left in between. Germline values: CDR1 MNHEY, CDR2 SVGAGI. This CDR3 comprises 14 residues. Details on this clone: Its antigen is currently unknown.

The chain combines TRBV6-5 with TRBJ2-2; TRBD2 might be the D (5 bases). This TCR came from a man aged 18 to 29 in good health and CMV-seronegative. Sequenced: PBMCs. CDR3 DNA sequence: TGTGCCAGCAGTTACCAACCGGGGACCGGGGAGCTGTTTTTT. Its protein product is CASSYQPGTGELFF.